This T cell receptor beta chain emerged from a study of regulatory T cells in long-lasting Graves disease. CDR3 length equals 14 residues. Per the germline V gene, CDR1 is MNHNS and CDR2 is SASEGT. V shed 5 bases and J 6 bases; nucleotides not matched to a gene: 8. iRepertoire HTBI primers and Arm-PCR of CDR3 regions built TCR beta libraries. TCRdb recomputed calls from the multiplex PCR reads with MiXCR, one row per CDR3 protein. The sample includes more than 650,000 distinct CDR3 sequences, approximately 31% of them seen just once. Time point indicated: persistent/refractory GD, antithyroid drugs over 5 years with positive TRAb. Extracted RNA from PBMCs served as the source of the TCR library.

The clonotype comes from a female donor with Graves disease. The chain couples TRBV6-1 to TRBJ2-5, with 8 bases matching TRBD2. Source: peripheral blood mononuclear cells (PBMCs), taken when the disease was refractory, from a patient treated with antithyroid drugs. The CDR3 DNA is TGTGCCAGCAGTACGGGACTAGTCCGCAAGACCCAGTACTTC. Translated: CASSTGLVRKTQYF.